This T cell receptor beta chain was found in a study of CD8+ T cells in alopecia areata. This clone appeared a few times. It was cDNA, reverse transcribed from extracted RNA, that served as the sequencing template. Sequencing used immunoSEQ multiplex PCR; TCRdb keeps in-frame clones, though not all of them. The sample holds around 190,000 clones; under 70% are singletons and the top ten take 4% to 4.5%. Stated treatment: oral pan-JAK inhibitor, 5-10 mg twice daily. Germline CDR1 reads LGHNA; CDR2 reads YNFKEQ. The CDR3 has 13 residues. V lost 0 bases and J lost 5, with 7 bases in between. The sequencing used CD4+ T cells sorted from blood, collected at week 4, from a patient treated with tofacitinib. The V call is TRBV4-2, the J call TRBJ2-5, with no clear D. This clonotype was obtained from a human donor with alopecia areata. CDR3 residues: CASSQDPRETQYF. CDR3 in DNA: TGTGCCAGCAGCCAAGATCCCAGGGAGACCCAGTACTTC.